This is a list of T cell receptor beta chains from one sample in a study of blood T cell repertoires in COVID-19. Generated by immunoSEQ multiplex PCR, the TCRdb table keeps only in-frame clones and is missing some. This repertoire shows 200,000 to 250,000 clones, about 85% found once; its top ten account for 10% to 14%. The sequencing sample was made of PBMCs or T cells enriched from blood (not recorded which). The receptors were gathered from a man younger than 45 who had recovered from COVID-19. The CDR3 runs from the conserved cysteine through the conserved F or W. The D gene is left open where the match is weak. A row's size may be missing; if present it is once, few, many or a size class.

NA,NA,TRBJ1-5,TRBV10-3,CAISDGGGRQPQHF,TGTGCCATCAGTGACGGGGGGGGCCGGCAGCCCCAGCATTTT
TRBD1,NA,TRBJ1-5,TRBV6-4,CASTLQGAKQPQHF,TGTGCCAGCACACTACAGGGGGCGAAGCAGCCCCAGCATTTT
NA,once,TRBJ1-2,TRBV27,CASRRIRGAGLEGYTF,TGTGCCAGCAGGCGTATCAGGGGCGCCGGTTTAGAGGGCTACACCTTC
NA,NA,TRBJ1-1,TRBV2,CASSPLPGLNTEAFF,TGTGCCAGCAGCCCCCTTCCGGGTCTAAACACTGAAGCTTTCTTT
NA,NA,TRBJ2-7,TRBV9,CASSVDLDYTYEQYF,TGTGCCAGCAGCGTAGATCTGGACTACACTTACGAGCAGTACTTC
NA,NA,TRBJ2-5,TRBV2,CASTMVLKQETQYF,TGTGCCAGCACCATGGTACTGAAGCAAGAGACCCAGTACTTC
TRBD1,NA,TRBJ2-7,TRBV16,CASSRPGTGAYEQYF,TGTGCCAGCAGCCGCCCCGGGACAGGGGCCTACGAGCAGTACTTC
NA,NA,TRBJ1-2,TRBV28,CASSSGFGGYTF,TGTGCCAGCAGTTCAGGCTTTGGTGGCTACACCTTC
TRBD1,NA,TRBJ2-7,TRBV29-1,CSVVPPGTGVNEQYF,TGCAGCGTTGTCCCTCCAGGGACAGGGGTTAACGAGCAGTACTTC
NA,NA,TRBJ2-2,TRBV5-4,CASSPRAGAGELFF,TGTGCCAGCAGCCCGCGGGCTGGGGCCGGGGAGCTGTTTTTT
TRBD1,once,TRBJ2-7,TRBV30,CAGGHRDRVSGEQYF,TGTGCCGGGGGTCACCGGGACAGGGTTTCGGGCGAGCAGTACTTC
NA,NA,TRBJ2-2,TRBV19,CASNYYQGSTGELFF,TGTGCCAGTAATTATTATCAGGGGTCCACCGGGGAGCTGTTTTTT
NA,NA,TRBJ2-7,TRBV5-4,CASERYGGYEQYF,TGTGCCAGCGAAAGATACGGCGGCTACGAGCAGTACTTC
NA,NA,TRBJ1-2,TRBV4-1,CASSQDESRNYGYTF,TGCGCCAGCAGCCAAGATGAGTCCCGAAACTATGGCTACACCTTC
NA,NA,TRBJ2-5,TRBV6-5,CASSYSNRAYQETQYF,TGTGCCAGCAGTTACTCTAACAGGGCGTACCAAGAGACCCAGTACTTC
TRBD1,NA,TRBJ2-3,TRBV7-2,CASSLHIEGAPLTDTQYF,TGTGCCAGCAGCTTACATATAGAGGGGGCCCCCCTCACAGATACGCAGTATTTT
NA,NA,TRBJ2-2,TRBV6-4,CASSDRAGELFF,TGTGCCAGCAGTGACCGGGCCGGGGAGCTGTTTTTT
TRBD2,few,TRBJ2-7,TRBV5-4,CASSAGLAGVFYEQYF,TGTGCCAGCAGCGCCGGACTAGCGGGAGTGTTCTACGAGCAGTACTTC
TRBD2,NA,TRBJ2-3,TRBV4-1,CASSHPPTSGSTDTQYF,TGCGCCAGCAGCCACCCCCCGACTAGCGGTAGCACAGATACGCAGTATTTT
TRBD1,NA,TRBJ1-4,TRBV14,CASSPGTVLFF,TGTGCCAGCAGCCCAGGGACAGTACTGTTTTTT
NA,once,TRBJ2-7,TRBV27,CASSLRPRLYEQYF,TGTGCCAGCAGTTTAAGGCCCAGACTCTACGAGCAGTACTTC
TRBD1,NA,TRBJ1-2,TRBV2,CASSEYRTGGYTF,TGTGCCAGCAGTGAATATCGGACAGGTGGCTACACCTTC
NA,NA,TRBJ2-3,TRBV7-9,CASSTRQRDTQYF,TGTGCCAGCAGCACAAGACAGCGAGATACGCAGTATTTT
TRBD1,NA,TRBJ1-2,TRBV30,CAWSPGTDLGYTF,TGTGCCTGGAGCCCCGGGACAGACCTTGGCTACACCTTC
TRBD1,NA,TRBJ2-2,TRBV7-3,CASSLGRGGNTGELFF,TGTGCCAGCAGCTTAGGTAGAGGGGGCAACACCGGGGAGCTGTTTTTT
TRBD1,NA,TRBJ1-3,TRBV10-3,CAISGQGRTGNTIYF,TGTGCCATCTCGGGACAGGGGAGGACTGGAAACACCATATATTTT
NA,NA,TRBJ1-1,TRBV21-1,CASSRDRSFRVNTEAFF,TGTGCCAGCAGCCGGGACAGAAGTTTTAGGGTGAACACTGAAGCTTTCTTT
NA,NA,TRBJ2-5,TRBV6-1,CASSDLGGGTETQYF,TGTGCCAGCAGTGATCTCGGCGGGGGCACAGAGACCCAGTACTTC
NA,NA,TRBJ2-1,TRBV11-2,CASSQRNRIPSYNEQFF,TGTGCCAGCAGTCAAAGAAACAGGATCCCGTCATACAATGAGCAGTTCTTC
TRBD1,NA,TRBJ1-5,TRBV10-2,CASSEPSTGLQPQHF,TGCGCCAGCAGCGAACCGTCGACAGGGCTGCAGCCCCAGCATTTT
NA,NA,TRBJ2-1,TRBV5-8,CASVRPGSYEQFF,TGTGCCAGCGTCAGGCCAGGGTCCTATGAGCAGTTCTTC
NA,NA,TRBJ1-2,TRBV9,CASSGGGGRNYGYTF,TGTGCCAGCAGCGGCGGGGGGGGACGCAACTATGGCTACACCTTC
NA,NA,TRBJ2-3,TRBV9,CASSVASFPTDTQYF,TGTGCCAGCAGCGTAGCTTCCTTTCCCACAGATACGCAGTATTTT
NA,NA,TRBJ2-7,TRBV4-1,CASSQDPGSSDEQYF,TGCGCCAGCAGCCAAGATCCCGGCTCAAGCGACGAGCAGTACTTC
NA,once,TRBJ1-2,TRBV18,CASSPPSKESGYTF,TGTGCCAGCTCACCACCGAGTAAGGAGTCAGGCTACACCTTC
NA,NA,TRBJ2-3,TRBV5-1,CASIRGSGGTDTQYF,TGCGCCAGCATCCGTGGTAGCGGTGGCACAGATACGCAGTATTTT
NA,NA,TRBJ1-3,TRBV19,CASQVQGAGNTIYF,TGTGCCAGCCAAGTACAGGGAGCTGGAAACACCATATATTTT
NA,once,TRBJ2-7,TRBV23-1,CASSPYPGLVQYF,TGCGCCAGCAGTCCTTACCCGGGACTTGTGCAGTACTTC
NA,few,TRBJ1-1,TRBV29-1,CSVDKGYSGAEAFF,TGCAGCGTTGACAAGGGGTATTCGGGGGCTGAAGCTTTCTTT
NA,NA,TRBJ2-7,TRBV10-3,CAINRDLMYEQYF,TGTGCCATCAACCGTGACTTAATGTACGAGCAGTACTTC
NA,NA,TRBJ1-1,TRBV9,CASSAPSHGGRAEAFF,TGTGCCAGCAGCGCGCCCTCCCATGGGGGGAGGGCTGAAGCTTTCTTT
NA,NA,TRBJ2-2,TRBV12-3/TRBV12-4,CASSLSLAGELFF,TGTGCCAGCAGTTTGTCGCTAGCCGGGGAGCTGTTTTTT
TRBD2,NA,TRBJ2-7,TRBV5-4,CASSLTGGLYEQYF,TGTGCCAGCAGCTTAACGGGGGGTCTCTACGAGCAGTACTTC
NA,few,TRBJ2-6,TRBV2,CASSRELSGANVLTF,TGTGCCAGCAGCCGAGAGCTCTCTGGGGCCAACGTCCTGACTTTC
TRBD1,NA,TRBJ1-4,TRBV5-1,CASSLEVQGGNEKLFF,TGCGCCAGCAGCTTGGAGGTACAGGGGGGTAATGAAAAACTGTTTTTT
NA,NA,TRBJ2-3,TRBV2,CASRGDILTDTQYF,TGTGCCAGCAGGGGGGACATACTCACAGATACGCAGTATTTT
NA,NA,TRBJ2-5,TRBV12-3/TRBV12-4,CASRPGRVETQYF,TGTGCCAGCAGGCCGGGGAGAGTTGAGACCCAGTACTTC